The 25 T cell receptor beta chains below were found in one sample sequenced in a study of cytomegalovirus exposure and HLA in healthy donors. Some clones are missing from TCRdb's copy, which holds only in-frame ones; the method was immunoSEQ multiplex PCR. In the table there are more than 45,000 clones, approximately 92% of which are singletons. The sample taken for sequencing was PBMCs. The receptors originated from a young woman in good health and CMV-seronegative.

This clone was seen more than once but under ten times. The chain couples TRBV6-1 to TRBJ2-7; 7 nucleotides match TRBD1. Germline-derived CDR1 and CDR2 are MNHNS and SASEGT. Unmatched junction bases numbered 7, after V lost 0 bases and J lost 5 bases. This CDR3 has 15 residues. The CDR3, as DNA: TGTGCCAGCAGTGAAGCGACGGGACAGTACCACGAGCAGTACTTC. This encodes CASSEATGQYHEQYF.

This clone was seen only a few times. The chain recombines TRBV4-2 with TRBJ2-1; the match to TRBD2 covers 8 bases. Trimming removed 4 bases from V and 8 bases from J; junction bases left unmatched: 4. Germline CDR1 LGHNA, CDR2 YNFKEQ. This CDR3 region has 13 residues. This CDR3 is CASSLGRGDEQFF. The CDR3, as DNA: TGTGCCAGCAGCCTCGGGAGGGGCGATGAGCAGTTCTTC.

The gene calls are TRBV4-3 and TRBJ2-7, with D perhaps matching TRBD2 (5 bases). Germline assignment: CDR1 LGHNA and CDR2 YSLEER. The V gene lost 0 bases and the J gene lost 3 bases, with 18 bases spanning the gap. CDR3 length: 17 amino acids. CDR3 loop: CASSQDRGGDLFYEQYF. The CDR3 nucleotides are TGCGCCAGCAGCCAAGATCGTGGAGGCGACCTTTTCTACGAGCAGTACTTC.

The V gene is TRBV7-2, the J gene TRBJ1-1; the D is unclear. The CDR3 extends over 13 amino acids. The ends were cut back, 5 bases at V and 0 bases at J, with 7 bases in the middle. The germline CDR1 and CDR2 sequences are SGHTA and FQGNSA. The CDR3 spells CASSPGLNTEAFF. In DNA, the CDR3 is TGTGCCAGCAGCCCGGGATTGAACACTGAAGCTTTCTTT.

This clone was observed a handful of times. V is TRBV5-6 and J is TRBJ1-4, with unresolved D. Germline-derived CDR1 and CDR2 are SGHDT and YYEEEE. V shed 0 bases and J shed 7 bases, with 13 bases lying between them. The CDR3 extends over 15 amino acids. CDR3 sequence reads: CASSLARVKSEKLFF. In DNA form, the CDR3 reads TGTGCCAGCAGCTTGGCGAGGGTAAAAAGTGAAAAACTGTTTTTT.

The gene calls are TRBV7-2 and TRBJ2-5; the match to TRBD1 covers 8 bases. CDR3 length: 16 residues. Germline lookup yields CDR1 SGHTA and CDR2 FQGNSA. The V gene end was trimmed by 5 bases and the J gene end by 5 bases; junction bases not matched to a gene: 13. The CDR3 loop is CASSRTTGGMKETQYF. The DNA of the CDR3 is TGTGCCAGCAGCCGTACTACAGGGGGGATGAAGGAGACCCAGTACTTC.

The V and J genes are TRBV6-5 and TRBJ1-2; the match to TRBD1 covers 8 bases. V gave up 2 bases and J gave up 4 bases; unmatched junction bases: 6. The CDR3 runs to 15 residues. CDR1 is MNHEY and CDR2 is SVGAGI in the germline V gene. The CDR3 DNA follows: TGTGCCAGCAGTTACAGCGGACAGGGTCTCTATGGCTACACCTTC. Protein: CASSYSGQGLYGYTF.

The chain carries TRBV28 and TRBJ1-5; possible D gene TRBD1, 5 bases. CDR1 and CDR2 (germline): MDHEN, SYDVKM. CDR3 length equals 15 residues. V was trimmed by 6 bases and J by 4 bases, leaving 16 bases between them. CDR3 sequence: CASRQGRVRNQPQHF. The CDR3 DNA follows: TGTGCCAGCAGGCAGGGAAGGGTTCGAAATCAGCCCCAGCATTTT.

V and J are TRBV10-3 and TRBJ2-5; 14 bases map to TRBD2. V shed 4 bases and J 1 base; nucleotides not matched to a gene: 8. Germline lookup yields CDR1 ENHRY and CDR2 SYGVKD. The CDR3 extends over 18 amino acids. The CDR3: CAISGPTGLAGGQETQYF. The CDR3 bases are TGTGCCATCAGTGGGCCCACAGGACTAGCGGGAGGCCAAGAGACCCAGTACTTC.

This sequence joins TRBV2 and TRBJ2-3; TRBD2 agrees at 7 bases. This CDR3 is 16 amino acids long. Germline V gene lookup returns CDR1 SNHLY and CDR2 FYNNEI. V gave up 2 bases and J gave up 1 base; unmatched junction bases: 6. CDR3 nucleotides: TGTGCCAGCAGTGAAAGCGCTAGCGGAGGCACAGATACGCAGTATTTT. It specifies CASSESASGGTDTQYF. Based on the CDR3 plus reference TRBV2 and TRBJ2-3, the full variable domain is EPEVTQTPSHQVTQMGQEVILRCVPISNHLYFYWYRQILGQKVEFLVSFYNNEISEKSEIFDDQFSVERPDGSNFTLKIRSTKLEDSAMYFCASSESASGGTDTQYFGPGTRLTVL.

The chain joins TRBV11-3 to TRBJ2-3, with 11 bases that match TRBD2. The CDR3 covers 18 residues. V lost 5 bases to trimming and J lost 0 bases; unmatched junction nucleotides: 10. Germline lookup yields CDR1 SGHNT and CDR2 YENEEA. CDR3 protein: CASSPGLAADPSTDTQYF. For the CDR3, the DNA is TGTGCCAGCAGCCCGGGACTAGCGGCGGATCCTAGCACAGATACGCAGTATTTT. Filled out from reference TRBV11-3 and TRBJ2-3, the complete variable domain reads EAGVVQSPRYKIIEKKQPVAFWCNPISGHNTLYWYLQNLGQGPELLIRYENEEAVDDSQLPKDRFSAERLKGVDSTLKIQPAELGDSAVYLCASSPGLAADPSTDTQYFGPGTRLTVL.

The gene calls are TRBV29-1 and TRBJ1-4; D call uncertain. The ends were cut back, 6 bases at V and 3 bases at J, with 8 bases in the middle. Germline CDR1 SQVTM, CDR2 ANQGSEA. The CDR3 is 12 residues long. CDR3 protein: CSVAVSNEKLFF. The CDR3 DNA reads TGCAGCGTAGCGGTATCTAATGAAAAACTGTTTTTT. Full variable domain (remainder filled in from reference TRBV29-1 and TRBJ1-4): SAVISQKPSRDICQRGTSLTIQCQVDSQVTMMFWYRQQPGQSLTLIATANQGSEATYESGFVIDKFPISRPNLTFSTLTVSNMSPEDSSIYLCSVAVSNEKLFFGSGTQLSVL.

The V gene is TRBV7-2, the J gene TRBJ2-1; D is possibly TRBD2 (6 bases). Germline V gene data show CDR1 as SGHTA and CDR2 as FQGNSA. This CDR3 contains 15 residues. Trimming removed 5 bases at V and 2 bases at J, with 13 bases between. The CDR3 loop is CASSQYAGTYNEQFF. The CDR3 DNA sequence: TGTGCCAGCAGCCAATACGCGGGAACCTACAATGAGCAGTTCTTC. The entire variable domain, with the rest obtained from reference TRBV7-2 and TRBJ2-1, is as follows: GAGVSQSPSNKVTEKGKDVELRCDPISGHTALYWYRQSLGQGLEFLIYFQGNSAPDKSGLPSDRFSAERTGGSVSTLTIQRTQQEDSAVYLCASSQYAGTYNEQFFGPGTRLTVL.

This rearrangement joins TRBV6-1 to TRBJ1-1, with D maybe TRBD1 (6 bases). Deletions cut 6 bases from V and 4 bases from J, with 18 bases between. The CDR3 has 15 amino acids. Germline-derived CDR1 and CDR2 are MNHNS and SASEGT. CDR3 nucleotide sequence: TGTGCCAGCAGCCCCACACAGGGTGCGGTCACTGAAGCTTTCTTT. It encodes CASSPTQGAVTEAFF.

The V gene is TRBV5-8, the J gene TRBJ1-1; 8 nucleotides line up with TRBD1. The trim removed 2 bases at V and 1 base at J, leaving 1 base unmatched. Looked up from germline, CDR1 is SGHTS and CDR2 is YDEGEE. The CDR3 is 14 residues long. The CDR3 loop reads CASSFGTGNTEAFF. CDR3 in DNA: TGTGCCAGCAGCTTTGGGACAGGGAACACTGAAGCTTTCTTT.

This clone has at least ten counts. V gene TRBV9 combines with J gene TRBJ1-2, with 7 bases lining up with TRBD1. With 4 bases clipped from V and 4 bases from J, the junction kept 13 bases outside the gene matches. The CDR3 runs to 16 residues. Germline CDR1 and CDR2: SGDLS and YYNGEE. DNA of the CDR3: TGTGCCAGCAGCCTACGTGAGGGGGCGCTTGCCTATGGCTACACCTTC. Protein sequence: CASSLREGALAYGYTF.

The CDR3 DNA sequence: TGTGCCAGCAGTGAGTTACCGGCCGTGGACAGCCCCTCTGGAAACACCATATATTTT. Its translation: CASSELPAVDSPSGNTIYF. The chain joins TRBV6-4 to TRBJ1-3; D perhaps matches TRBD1 (6 bases). Looked up from germline, CDR1 is MRHNA and CDR2 is SNTAGT. Trimming shortened V by 3 bases and J by 0 bases, and 21 bases separated the two germline ends. The CDR3 is 19 residues long.

About this clone: One end of the junction is discordant with germline, which a read error may explain. The chain joins TRBV6-6 to TRBJ1-5; D possibly corresponds to TRBD1 (6 bases). The germline CDR1 and CDR2 sequences are MNHNY and SVGAGI (reference sequence). The CDR3 loop spans 13 amino acids. The CDR3 DNA reads as TGTGCCAGCAACCAGGGGTCCCTCCTTCAAGGGTATTTT. Translation: CASNQGSLLQGYF.

The chain uses TRBV6-5 and TRBJ2-7; D is uncertain. Looked up from germline, CDR1 is MNHEY and CDR2 is SVGAGI. The CDR3 covers 14 residues. V dropped 6 bases and J dropped 4 bases, with 16 bases sitting between them. The CDR3 loop reads CASRDSRVSYEQYF. The CDR3 DNA is TGTGCCAGCAGGGATTCTAGAGTGTCGTACGAGCAGTACTTC.

In this sample, this clone turned up a few times. The rearrangement links TRBV19 to TRBJ2-3, with TRBD1 matching 9 bases. The V and J ends lost 1 base and 2 bases, in that order; junction bases with no gene match: 1. Germline CDR1 and CDR2: LNHDA and SQIVND (reference sequence). This CDR3 has 15 amino acids. The CDR3 here is CASSIGTGVTDTQYF. The CDR3 DNA is TGTGCCAGTAGTATAGGGACAGGGGTCACAGATACGCAGTATTTT.

This sequence joins TRBV6-9 and TRBJ2-7, with D perhaps matching TRBD2 (5 bases). CDR1 is MNHGY and CDR2 is SVAAGI in the germline V gene. V was trimmed by 10 bases and J by 5 bases, leaving 18 bases between them. The CDR3 consists of 13 residues. The CDR3 sequence: CATMTGVGDEQYF. The DNA of the CDR3 is TGTGCCACTATGACCGGGGTTGGCGACGAGCAGTACTTC.

This clone appeared a single time. This chain uses TRBV30 with TRBJ1-1; TRBD1 matches at 9 bases. Germline assignment: CDR1 GTSNPN and CDR2 SVGIG (reference sequence). The length of the CDR3 is 14 residues. V shed 0 bases and J 5 bases; nucleotides not matched to a gene: 4. DNA for the CDR3: TGTGCCTGGAGTGTGGGGACAGGGCTTACTGAAGCTTTCTTT. It codes for CAWSVGTGLTEAFF.

This clone was found once. V is TRBV7-3 and J is TRBJ2-5, with a weak D call TRBD1 (5 bases). The V and J ends lost 4 bases and 3 bases respectively, with 15 bases between them. The CDR3 spans 15 residues. Germline V gene lookup returns CDR1 SGHTA and CDR2 FQGTGA. The CDR3: CASSSGFDSKETQYF. The CDR3 nucleotides read TGTGCCAGCAGCTCTGGGTTTGACAGTAAAGAGACCCAGTACTTC.

The V gene is TRBV13, the J gene TRBJ1-1; 7 nucleotides line up with TRBD1. The trim removed 6 bases at V and 8 bases at J, leaving 18 bases unmatched. Germline CDR1 and CDR2: PRHDT and FYEKMQ (reference sequence). This CDR3 comprises 16 residues. CDR3 loop: CASRFGLEGAEKEAFF. The CDR3 region has the DNA TGTGCCAGCAGATTCGGATTGGAGGGGGCGGAGAAGGAAGCTTTCTTT. The complete variable domain, with remaining parts taken from reference TRBV13 and TRBJ1-1, reads AAGVIQSPRHLIKEKRETATLKCYPIPRHDTVYWYQQGPGQDPQFLISFYEKMQSDKGSIPDRFSAQQFSDYHSELNMSSLELGDSALYFCASRFGLEGAEKEAFFGQGTRLTVV.

The chain recombines TRBV5-8 with TRBJ2-1; 14 positions match TRBD2. Losses at the gene ends were 3 bases for V and 4 bases for J; bases not matched to a gene: 6. The CDR3 totals 17 residues. Germline V gives CDR1 SGHTS, CDR2 YDEGEE. The CDR3 spells CASSSGRTSGGYNEQFF. DNA of the CDR3: TGTGCCAGCAGCTCCGGTCGGACTAGCGGGGGGTACAATGAGCAGTTCTTC.